The clone carrying this TCR beta chain was picked up a small number of times. No antigen is known for it. V was trimmed by 5 bases and J by 1 base, leaving 16 bases between them. Germline CDR1 and CDR2: SGHTA and FQGNSA. The CDR3 is made up of 16 amino acids. This specimen belongs to a study of blood T cells in healthy people across ages. Study-wide points: The study found more naive CD4+ cells and higher diversity in long-lived than aged donors.

Then a second PCR, running about 7 to 11 cycles, was carried out with a sample-barcoded 5' primer and a J-beta primer mix. Per-sample output comprised a minimum of 2.5 million paired-end reads containing CDR3. TCRdb independently ran MiXCR on the 5' RACE reads; one entry per CDR3 protein. The data show about 2 million distinct CDR3 sequences, roughly 52% seen once. Per sample, at least 6 micrograms of total RNA were extracted. This sequence was found in a woman aged 40 to 49 in good health. J is TRBJ2-3 and V is TRBV7-2; tentative D call: TRBD2 (5 bases). Material: blood. CDR3 sequence: CASSTRPSLGTDTQYF. The CDR3 coding sequence is TGTGCCAGCAGCACCCGCCCTAGCCTTGGCACAGATACGCAGTATTTT.